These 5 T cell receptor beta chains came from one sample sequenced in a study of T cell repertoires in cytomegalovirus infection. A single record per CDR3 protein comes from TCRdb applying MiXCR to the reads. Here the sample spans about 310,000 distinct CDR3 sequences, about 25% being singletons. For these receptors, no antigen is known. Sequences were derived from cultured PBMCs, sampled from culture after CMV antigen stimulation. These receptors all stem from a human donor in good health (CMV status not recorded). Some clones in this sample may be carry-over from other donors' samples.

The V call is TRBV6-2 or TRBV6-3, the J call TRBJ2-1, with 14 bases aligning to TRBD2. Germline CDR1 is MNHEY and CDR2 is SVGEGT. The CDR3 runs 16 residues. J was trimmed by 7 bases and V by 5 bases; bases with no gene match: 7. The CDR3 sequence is CASSQGTSGSWNEQFF. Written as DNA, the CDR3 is TGTGCCAGCAGTCAAGGGACTAGCGGGAGTTGGAATGAGCAGTTCTTC.

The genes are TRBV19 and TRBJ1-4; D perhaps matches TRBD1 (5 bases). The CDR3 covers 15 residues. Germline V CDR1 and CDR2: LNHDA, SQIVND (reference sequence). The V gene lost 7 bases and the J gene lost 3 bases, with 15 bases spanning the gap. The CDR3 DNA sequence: TGTGCCAGTAACCAAGGAGTAGGGGCTAATGAAAAACTGTTTTTT. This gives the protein CASNQGVGANEKLFF.

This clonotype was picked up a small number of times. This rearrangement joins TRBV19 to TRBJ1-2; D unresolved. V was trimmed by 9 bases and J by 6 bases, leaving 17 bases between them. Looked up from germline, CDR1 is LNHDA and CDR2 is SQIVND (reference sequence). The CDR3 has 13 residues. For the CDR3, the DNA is TGTGCCAGCCGTCCCCAGGTCGACGATGGCTACACCTTC. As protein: CASRPQVDDGYTF.

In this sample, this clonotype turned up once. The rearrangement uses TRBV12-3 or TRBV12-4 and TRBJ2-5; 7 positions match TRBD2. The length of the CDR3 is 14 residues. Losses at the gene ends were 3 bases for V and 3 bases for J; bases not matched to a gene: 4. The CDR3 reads CASSFTSVEETQYF. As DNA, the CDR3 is TGTGCCAGCAGTTTTACTAGCGTTGAAGAGACCCAGTACTTC.

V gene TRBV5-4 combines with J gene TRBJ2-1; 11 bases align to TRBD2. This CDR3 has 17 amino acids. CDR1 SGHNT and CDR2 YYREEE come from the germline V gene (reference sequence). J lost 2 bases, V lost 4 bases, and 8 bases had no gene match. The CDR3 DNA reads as TGTGCCAGCAGCGTCAGACTAGCGGGGATTACCTACAATGAGCAGTTCTTC. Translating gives CASSVRLAGITYNEQFF.